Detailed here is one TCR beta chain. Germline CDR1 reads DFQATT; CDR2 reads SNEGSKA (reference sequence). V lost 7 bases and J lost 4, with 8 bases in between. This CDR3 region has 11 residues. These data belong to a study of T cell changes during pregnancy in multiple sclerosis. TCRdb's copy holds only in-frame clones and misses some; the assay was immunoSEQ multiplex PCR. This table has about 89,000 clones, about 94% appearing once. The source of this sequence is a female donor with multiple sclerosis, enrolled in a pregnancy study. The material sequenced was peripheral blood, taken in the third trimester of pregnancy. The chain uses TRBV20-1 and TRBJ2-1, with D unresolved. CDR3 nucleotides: TGCAGTGGGAGATATTACAATGAGCAGTTCTTC. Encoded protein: CSGRYYNEQFF.